The table lists the clone carrying this T cell receptor (beta chain) with many counts. Preparation of the TCRbeta library used unique molecular identifiers. TCRdb used MiXCR to reprocess the PCR reads, holding one entry per CDR3 protein. The sample consists of around 340,000 distinct CDR3 sequences, 10% to 15% of them appearing once. Germline CDR1 and CDR2: SGHTA and FQGNSA. The CDR3 contains 14 residues. V gave up 2 bases and J gave up 6 bases, with 12 bases separating them. This specimen belongs to a study of T-cell reconstitution after alpha-beta-depleted transplantation in children. The rearrangement uses TRBV7-2 and TRBJ2-3; possibly TRBD1 for D (6 bases). This TCR came from a human donor who donated a stem cell graft to a child with Fanconi anemia. Here the sequenced sample was PBMCs, taken from the stem cell graft. The CDR3 DNA sequence: TGTGCCAGCAGCTTACTCCAGGGGATGGATACGCAGTATTTT. Translating gives CASSLLQGMDTQYF. The full variable domain, in which reference TRBV7-2 and TRBJ2-3 provide the parts outside the CDR3, is GAGVSQSPSNKVTEKGKDVELRCDPISGHTALYWYRQSLGQGLEFLIYFQGNSAPDKSGLPSDRFSAERTGGSVSTLTIQRTQQEDSAVYLCASSLLQGMDTQYFGPGTRLTVL.